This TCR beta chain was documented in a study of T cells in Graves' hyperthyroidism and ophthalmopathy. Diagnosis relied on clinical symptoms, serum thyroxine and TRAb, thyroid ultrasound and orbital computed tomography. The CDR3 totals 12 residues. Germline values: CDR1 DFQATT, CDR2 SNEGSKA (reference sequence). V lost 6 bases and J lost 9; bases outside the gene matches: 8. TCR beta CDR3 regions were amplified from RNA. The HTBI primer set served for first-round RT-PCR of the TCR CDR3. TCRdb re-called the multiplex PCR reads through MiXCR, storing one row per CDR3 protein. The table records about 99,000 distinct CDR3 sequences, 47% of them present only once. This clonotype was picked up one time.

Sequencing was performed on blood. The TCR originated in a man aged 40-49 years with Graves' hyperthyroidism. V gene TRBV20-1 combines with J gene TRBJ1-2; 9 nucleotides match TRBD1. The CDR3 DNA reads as TGCAGTGCAACAGGGGGCTCTTTTCGCTACACCTTC. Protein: CSATGGSFRYTF.